This entry lists 4 T cell receptor beta chains sequenced from one sample in a study of blood T cell repertoires in COVID-19. The repertoire was sequenced with immunoSEQ multiplex PCR; TCRdb's copy has only in-frame clones and lacks some. The table records 150,000 to 200,000 clones, just under 85% of them present only once. Sequences were obtained from peripheral blood. Receptors originate from a woman of 80 years or more with COVID-19, enrolled during active disease.

The V call is TRBV12-3 or TRBV12-4, the J call TRBJ1-1; 7 nucleotides line up with TRBD1. V trimming: 6 bases; J trimming: 4 bases; junction bases outside the gene matches: 5. The CDR3 totals 13 residues. CDR3 amino acids: CASRTGEGTEAFF. The CDR3 DNA sequence: TGTGCCAGCAGAACAGGGGAAGGCACTGAAGCTTTCTTT.

The chain joins TRBV2 to TRBJ2-7; 11 bases fit TRBD2. From germline, CDR1 is SNHLY and CDR2 FYNNEI. The V segment lost 7 bases and the J segment 3 bases; nucleotides outside the gene matches: 2. There are 13 residues in the CDR3. The CDR3 bases are TGTGCCAGCAACCTAGCGGGAGGCTACGAGCAGTACTTC. Translation gives CASNLAGGYEQYF.

The chain joins TRBV7-2 to TRBJ2-7; D might be TRBD1 (5 bases). The germline V and J ends were trimmed by 3 bases and 2 bases, with 11 bases remaining between them. This CDR3 has 14 amino acids. The V gene's germline CDR1 is SGHTA and CDR2 FQGNSA. In DNA, the CDR3 is TGTGCCAGCAGCTTGACGCGACAGACCTACGAGCAGTACTTC. It encodes CASSLTRQTYEQYF.

CDR3 sequence (DNA): TGTGCCAGCCGCCCATATGGGCGGGGAGGCACAGATACGCAGTATTTT. It specifies CASRPYGRGGTDTQYF. The chain recombines TRBV27 with TRBJ2-3; tentative D call: TRBD2 (6 bases). V was cut by 8 bases and J by 1 base, with 19 bases left in between. Germline V gives CDR1 MNHEY, CDR2 SMNVEV (reference sequence). The CDR3 is 16 residues long.